This TCR beta chain was captured by sequencing in a study of blood T cells in healthy people across ages. Study-wide context: Using template switching, researchers captured about one barcoded beta molecule for each two T cells.

Broader study findings: Any changes in expanded clonotypes were possibly confounded, as donor CMV status remained unknown. Versus aged donors, long-lived donors had higher diversity and more naive CD4+ cells.

Only a few counts were recorded for this clonotype. Its specificity is not known. The use of a sample-barcoded 5' primer and a J-beta primer mix characterized a second PCR of about 6 to 11 cycles. Each cDNA molecule was tagged by a template-switch adaptor that had 12 random nucleotides. TCRdb itself ran the 5' RACE reads through MiXCR, one entry per CDR3 protein. Seen here are around 800,000 distinct CDR3 sequences, approximately 55% observed once, and the top ten hold roughly 40%. The sequenced sample consisted of blood. This clonotype was obtained from an elderly man in good health.

CDR3 amino acids: CSALGRQSTNEKLFF. The CDR3 DNA reads TGCAGTGCTCTAGGACGACAGTCAACTAATGAAAAACTGTTTTTT. The chain has TRBV20-1 and TRBJ1-4, with D possibly matching TRBD1 (5 bases). The germline CDR1 and CDR2 sequences are DFQATT and SNEGSKA (reference sequence). There are 15 residues in the CDR3. Deletions cut 5 bases from V and 0 bases from J, with 13 bases between.